A selection of T cell receptor beta chains follows, all from one sample in a study of cytomegalovirus exposure and HLA in healthy donors. Libraries were prepared by immunoSEQ multiplex PCR; TCRdb keeps only in-frame clonotypes and omits some of them. The table has about 140,000 clones, approximately 82% seen once. Material for sequencing was PBMCs. These receptors were taken from a man younger than 45 in good health and CMV-seropositive. Each CDR3 is given with its conserved first and last residue. A D gene is named only where the DNA matches it firmly. Where a row states a size, it is once, few, many or the class of an expanded clone; other rows omit it.

>TRBJ2-7|NA|TRBD1|TRBV28
TGTGCCAGCAGTGCCCGGACAGGGGGCCTCTCCGAGCAGTACTTC
CASSARTGGLSEQYF
>TRBJ2-7|NA|NA|TRBV2
TGTGCCAGCAGTGTCAGCGGCTTCTCCTACGAGCAGTACTTC
CASSVSGFSYEQYF
>TRBJ2-7|NA|TRBD1|TRBV19
TGTGCCAGTAAAGAACTAGGGACAGTTCCGGCGTACGAGCAGTACTTC
CASKELGTVPAYEQYF
>TRBJ2-1|NA|NA|TRBV11-3
TGTGCCAGCAGCTTACAGTCGCCCGACAACTACAATGAGCAGTTCTTC
CASSLQSPDNYNEQFF
>TRBJ1-4|NA|NA|TRBV6-5
TGTGCCAGCAGTCCCTGGACGGGGAATGAAAAACTGTTTTTT
CASSPWTGNEKLFF
>TRBJ2-2|NA|NA|TRBV9
TGTGCCAGCAGCTATACTCAGGGGGGAGGCACCGGGGAGCTGTTTTTT
CASSYTQGGGTGELFF
>TRBJ2-1|NA|NA|TRBV27
TGTGCCAGCAGTTTAGGGCTCGGTTCTGGTGAGCAGTTCTTC
CASSLGLGSGEQFF
>TRBJ2-3|once|TRBD2|TRBV2
TGTGCCAGCAGTGACCCGGGGGGACTCACAGATACGCAGTATTTT
CASSDPGGLTDTQYF
>TRBJ1-1|NA|NA|TRBV7-2
TGTGCCAGCAGCTTAGACATGAACACTGAAGCTTTCTTT
CASSLDMNTEAFF
>TRBJ2-5|NA|TRBD2|TRBV28
TGTGCCAGCAAGGGACTACAGTACCAAGAGACCCAGTACTTC
CASKGLQYQETQYF
>TRBJ2-3|NA|TRBD1|TRBV5-4
TGTGCCAGCAGCTTTCGCCGGCAGGGGGGCACAGATACGCAGTATTTT
CASSFRRQGGTDTQYF
>TRBJ2-3|NA|NA|TRBV11-2
TGTGCCAGCAGCTTGGGGGGGCAGGGGACAGATACGCAGTATTTT
CASSLGGQGTDTQYF
>TRBJ2-3|NA|TRBD2|TRBV4-1
TGCGCCAGCAGGAAGGGGCTAGCGGGAGCAGATACGCAGTATTTT
CASRKGLAGADTQYF
>TRBJ1-5|NA|TRBD1|TRBV30
TGTGCCTGGAGGGGGACAGGGGTTCAGCCCCAGCATTTT
CAWRGTGVQPQHF
>TRBJ1-2|NA|TRBD1|TRBV9
TGTGCCAGCAGCGCCTCCCAGGGGGGCTATGGCTACACCTTC
CASSASQGGYGYTF
>TRBJ1-1|NA|NA|TRBV7-9
TGTTCCAGCAGCTCGACAGGTCGATGGGCTTTCTTT
CSSSSTGRWAFF
>TRBJ2-2|once|NA|TRBV7-9
TGTGCCAGCAGCTCGGGGAGCCAAGGGGAGCTGTTTTTT
CASSSGSQGELFF
>TRBJ2-5|NA|TRBD1|TRBV6-1
TGTGCCAGCAACCCAGGGACAGAAGAGACCCAGTACTTC
CASNPGTEETQYF
>TRBJ2-5|NA|NA|TRBV6-1
TGTGCCAGCAAGATGGCGGGGGCTAACCAAGAGACCCAGTACTTC
CASKMAGANQETQYF
>TRBJ2-1|NA|TRBD1|TRBV6-5
TGTGCCAGCAGTTACTTGCAGGGGGCGTCCTACAATGAGCAGTTCTTC
CASSYLQGASYNEQFF
>TRBJ2-7|once|NA|TRBV5-1
TGCGCCAGCAGCTTGGTAGAGGGCGAGCAGTACTTC
CASSLVEGEQYF
>TRBJ1-1|NA|NA|TRBV7-9
TGTGCCAGCACCCTAACGGACATGAACACTGAAGCTTTCTTT
CASTLTDMNTEAFF
>TRBJ1-2|NA|TRBD1|TRBV5-4
TGTGCCAGCAGCTTGCAGGGGGTGGGTGCAAATGGCTACACCTTC
CASSLQGVGANGYTF
>TRBJ2-3|few|TRBD1|TRBV7-9
TGTGCCAGCAGTCCCCCGGGACAGGGCACAGATACGCAGTATTTT
CASSPPGQGTDTQYF
>TRBJ2-7|NA|NA|TRBV5-6
TGTGCCAGCAATCACTCCTACGAGCAGTACTTC
CASNHSYEQYF
>TRBJ2-1|NA|TRBD2|TRBV19
TGTGCCAGTAGTATAACCGGGGGGTACAATGAGCAGTTCTTC
CASSITGGYNEQFF
>TRBJ1-1|NA|NA|TRBV20-1
TGCAGTGCAACTTTGTTCACTGAAGCTTTCTTT
CSATLFTEAFF
>TRBJ2-7|NA|TRBD1|TRBV5-1
TGCGCCAGCAGCTTGTTTTCAGGGACAGGGGGTGTCTCCTACGAGCAGTACTTC
CASSLFSGTGGVSYEQYF
>TRBJ1-5|NA|NA|TRBV21-1
TGTGCCAGCAGCTTGCCTCTCGACAGGGGGGCCCCTTATAGCAATCAGCCCCAGCATTTT
CASSLPLDRGAPYSNQPQHF
>TRBJ2-7|NA|TRBD2|TRBV11-2
TGTGCCAGCCACCTAGCGGGAGGGTACGAGCAGTACTTC
CASHLAGGYEQYF
>TRBJ2-4|NA|NA|TRBV15
TGTGCCACCAGCAGAGATAAGGCAGGGGATCTTTGGTACTTC
CATSRDKAGDLWYF
>TRBJ2-1|once|TRBD1|TRBV6-6
TGTGCCAGCAGGTTGACAGGGGCAAAGGTCAATGAGCAGTTCTTC
CASRLTGAKVNEQFF
>TRBJ1-5|NA|TRBD1|TRBV15
TGTGCCACCAGAGCGGACAGGGGAGGTCAGCCCCAGCATTTT
CATRADRGGQPQHF
>TRBJ1-5|NA|TRBD1|TRBV4-1
TGCGCCAGCAGCCAACCAGGGACAGGGAGCAATCAGCCCCAGCATTTT
CASSQPGTGSNQPQHF
>TRBJ2-7|few|NA|TRBV6-6
TGTGCCAGCAGTCCAGGACAGCGGTACGAGCAGTACTTC
CASSPGQRYEQYF
>TRBJ2-5|once|TRBD1|TRBV6-6
TGTGCCAGCAGTCCCCTCAAGGGGGCGTTTGAGACCCAGTACTTC
CASSPLKGAFETQYF
>TRBJ2-5|NA|NA|TRBV7-6
TGTGCCAGCAGCCGTAATAGCGGTTCAGAGACCCAGTACTTC
CASSRNSGSETQYF
>TRBJ1-4|NA|NA|TRBV23-1
TGCGCCACCCCGGTTAGAGGCCTAAGGGACTCAACTAATGAAAAACTGTTTTTT
CATPVRGLRDSTNEKLFF
>TRBJ2-3|NA|TRBD1|TRBV9
TGTGCCAGCAGCCTCACAGGGGGCCGAGATACGCAGTATTTT
CASSLTGGRDTQYF
>TRBJ2-1|NA|NA|TRBV7-3
TGTGCCAGCAGCTCTGGGGACACCTCCGAGCAGTTCTTC
CASSSGDTSEQFF
>TRBJ1-3|once|NA|TRBV27
TGTGCCAGCAGTTTGACAGTGGGAAACACCATATATTTT
CASSLTVGNTIYF
>TRBJ1-1|few|TRBD1|TRBV2
TGTGCCAGCAGGCGGGGACAGGGGGCCCCTGAAGCTTTCTTT
CASRRGQGAPEAFF
>TRBJ1-1|NA|NA|TRBV7-6
TGTGCCAGCAGCTTTACCGGGAAAAGTGAAGCTTTCTTT
CASSFTGKSEAFF
>TRBJ1-2|NA|TRBD1|TRBV5-1
TGCGCCAGCAGCCCTCGACAGGGGGCAGGCTATGGCTACACCTTC
CASSPRQGAGYGYTF
>TRBJ2-3|NA|TRBD2|TRBV7-3
TGTGCCAGCAGCTATACTAGCGGGCGGGCAGATACGCAGTATTTT
CASSYTSGRADTQYF
>TRBJ2-7|NA|NA|TRBV5-1
TGCGCCAGCAGCTTGGAGGGGGGGGCCAACTCCTACGAGCAGTACTTC
CASSLEGGANSYEQYF
>TRBJ2-2|NA|TRBD2|TRBV5-1
TGCGCCAGCAGCCCCCCGAAGCGGGGGGCGAACACCGGGGAGCTGTTTTTT
CASSPPKRGANTGELFF
>TRBJ1-6|NA|TRBD1|TRBV9
TGTGCCAGCAGCGTAGGAGACAGGGGGTTTTCACCCCTCCACTTT
CASSVGDRGFSPLHF
>TRBJ1-4|NA|NA|TRBV28
TGTGCCAGCAGCTCTATTACAGCAACTAATGAAAAACTGTTTTTT
CASSSITATNEKLFF
>TRBJ1-6|NA|NA|TRBV14
TGTGCCAGCAGCCAAGGAGGCCGGGGAAGATCACCCCTCCACTTT
CASSQGGRGRSPLHF
>TRBJ2-7|NA|NA|TRBV5-4
TGTGCCAGCAGCTCCAACTACGAGCAGTACTTC
CASSSNYEQYF
>TRBJ2-3|NA|NA|TRBV7-9
TGTGCCAGCAGCACGGGGACTGCTGGGGATACGCAGTATTTT
CASSTGTAGDTQYF
>TRBJ2-4|NA|TRBD1|TRBV29-1
TGCAGCGTTGAGACAGGGAGTAAAGACATTCAGTACTTC
CSVETGSKDIQYF